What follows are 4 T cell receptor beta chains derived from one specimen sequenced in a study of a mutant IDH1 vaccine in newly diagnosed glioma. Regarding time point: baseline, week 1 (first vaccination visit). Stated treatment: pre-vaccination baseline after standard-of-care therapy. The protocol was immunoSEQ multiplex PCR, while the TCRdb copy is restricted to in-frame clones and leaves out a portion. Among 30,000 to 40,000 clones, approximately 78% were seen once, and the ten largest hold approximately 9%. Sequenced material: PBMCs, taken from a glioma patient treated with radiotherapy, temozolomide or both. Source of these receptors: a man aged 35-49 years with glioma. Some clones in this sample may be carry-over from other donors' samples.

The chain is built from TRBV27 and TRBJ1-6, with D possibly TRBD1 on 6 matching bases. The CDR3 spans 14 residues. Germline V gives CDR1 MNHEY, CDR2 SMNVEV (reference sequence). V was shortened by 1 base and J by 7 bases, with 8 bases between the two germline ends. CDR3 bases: TGTGCCAGCAGTTTATTTGGGGGCAATTCACCCCTCCACTTT. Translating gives CASSLFGGNSPLHF.

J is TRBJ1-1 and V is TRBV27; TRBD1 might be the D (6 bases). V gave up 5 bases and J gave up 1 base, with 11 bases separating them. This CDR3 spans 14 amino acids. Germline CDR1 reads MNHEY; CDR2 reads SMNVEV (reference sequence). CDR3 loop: CASSPSGANTEAFF. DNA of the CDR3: TGTGCCAGCAGTCCCTCGGGGGCGAACACTGAAGCTTTCTTT.

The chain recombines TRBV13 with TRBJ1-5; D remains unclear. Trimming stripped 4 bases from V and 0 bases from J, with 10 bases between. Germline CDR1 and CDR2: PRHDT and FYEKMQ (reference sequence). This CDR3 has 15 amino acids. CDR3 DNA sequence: TGTGCCAGCAGCTCCCGACTTAATAGCAATCAGCCCCAGCATTTT. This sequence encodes CASSSRLNSNQPQHF.

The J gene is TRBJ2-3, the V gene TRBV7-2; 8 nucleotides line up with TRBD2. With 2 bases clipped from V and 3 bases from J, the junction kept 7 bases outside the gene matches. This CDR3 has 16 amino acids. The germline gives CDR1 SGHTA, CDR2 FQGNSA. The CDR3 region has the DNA TGTGCCAGCAGCTTAAATGTAGCGGGGTTAACAGATACGCAGTATTTT. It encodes CASSLNVAGLTDTQYF.